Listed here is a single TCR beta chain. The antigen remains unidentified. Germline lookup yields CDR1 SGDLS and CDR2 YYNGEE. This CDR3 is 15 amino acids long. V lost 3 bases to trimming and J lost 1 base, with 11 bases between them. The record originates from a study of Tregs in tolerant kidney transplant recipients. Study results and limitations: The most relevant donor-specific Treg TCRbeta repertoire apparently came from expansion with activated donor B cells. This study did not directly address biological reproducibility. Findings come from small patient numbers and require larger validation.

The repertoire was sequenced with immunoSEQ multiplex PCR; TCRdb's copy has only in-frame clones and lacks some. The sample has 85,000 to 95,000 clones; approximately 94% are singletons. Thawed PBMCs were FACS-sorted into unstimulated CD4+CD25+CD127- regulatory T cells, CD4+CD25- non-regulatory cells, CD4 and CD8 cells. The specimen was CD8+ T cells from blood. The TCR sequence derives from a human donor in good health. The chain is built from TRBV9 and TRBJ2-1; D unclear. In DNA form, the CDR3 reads TGTGCCAGCAGCGCGCCCCCAGGTTCCTACAATGAGCAGTTCTTC. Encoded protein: CASSAPPGSYNEQFF.